Sequencing of this T cell receptor (beta chain) was carried out in a study of neoadjuvant nivolumab and ipilimumab in lung cancer. General study points: TCR clonality did not significantly correlate with pathologic tumor regression. Resected tumors had greater TCR richness and clonality than uninvolved lung. Pretherapy blood TCR richness correlated positively with resected tumor richness. TCR sequencing covered a small number of samples.

With V trimmed by 3 bases and J by 1 base, 9 bases remained unmatched. CDR1 and CDR2 (germline): SGHRS, YFSETQ. CDR3 length equals 17 residues. Assay used: immunoSEQ multiplex PCR; TCRdb lists only in-frame clones, some missing. The sample lists 25,000 to 30,000 clones; 80% to 85% were seen once. Only a few counts were recorded for this clone. Its antigen is unidentified. This receptor was obtained from an adult with non-small cell lung cancer. This chain links TRBV5-1 with TRBJ2-3; 9 bases are a match to TRBD2. Sample: tumor tissue, taken after neoadjuvant nivolumab, alone or with ipilimumab, at or shortly before surgery. The CDR3 coding sequence is TGCGCCAGCAGCTCCCTTTCGAGCGGGGGGCGCACAGATACGCAGTATTTT. Its translation is CASSSLSSGGRTDTQYF.